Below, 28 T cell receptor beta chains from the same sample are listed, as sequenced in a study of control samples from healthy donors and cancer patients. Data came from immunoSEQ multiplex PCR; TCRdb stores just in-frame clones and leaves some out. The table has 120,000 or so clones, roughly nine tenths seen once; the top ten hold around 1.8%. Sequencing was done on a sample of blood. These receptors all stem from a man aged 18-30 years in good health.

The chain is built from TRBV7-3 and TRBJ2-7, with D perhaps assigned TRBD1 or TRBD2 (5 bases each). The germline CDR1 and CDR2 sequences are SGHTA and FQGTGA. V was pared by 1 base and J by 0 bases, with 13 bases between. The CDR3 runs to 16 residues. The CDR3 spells CASSLKGTVSSYEQYF. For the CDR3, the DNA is TGTGCCAGCAGCTTAAAGGGGACGGTGAGCTCCTACGAGCAGTACTTC.

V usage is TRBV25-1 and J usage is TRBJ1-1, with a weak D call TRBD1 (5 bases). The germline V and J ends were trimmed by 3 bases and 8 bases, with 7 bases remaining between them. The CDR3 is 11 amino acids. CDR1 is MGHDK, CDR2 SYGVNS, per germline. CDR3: CASSDREEAFF. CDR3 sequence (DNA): TGTGCCAGCAGTGACAGGGAAGAAGCTTTCTTT.

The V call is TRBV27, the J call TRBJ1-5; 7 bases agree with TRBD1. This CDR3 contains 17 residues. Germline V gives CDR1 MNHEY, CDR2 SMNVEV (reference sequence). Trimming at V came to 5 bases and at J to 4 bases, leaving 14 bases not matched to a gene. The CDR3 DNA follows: TGTGCCAGCAGTCTACGCTTGAGGGACAGCAGAAATCAGCCCCAGCATTTT. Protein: CASSLRLRDSRNQPQHF.

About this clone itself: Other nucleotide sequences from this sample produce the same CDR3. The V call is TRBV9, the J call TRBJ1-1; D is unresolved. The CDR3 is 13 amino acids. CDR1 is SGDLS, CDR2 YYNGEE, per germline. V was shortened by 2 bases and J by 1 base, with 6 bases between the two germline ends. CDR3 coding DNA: TGTGCCAGCAGCGTTGGACGGAACACTGAAGCTTTCTTT. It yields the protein CASSVGRNTEAFF.

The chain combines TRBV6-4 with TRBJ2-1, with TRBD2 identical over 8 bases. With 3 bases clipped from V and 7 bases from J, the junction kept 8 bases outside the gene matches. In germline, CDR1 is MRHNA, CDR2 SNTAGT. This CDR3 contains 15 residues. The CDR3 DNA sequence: TGTGCCAGCAGTGATCAAGCGGGAGTTAGGAATGAGCAGTTCTTC. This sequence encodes CASSDQAGVRNEQFF.

The CDR3 DNA reads as TGCGCCAGCAGCTTAGGACAGGGGGGCAACAATGAGCAGTTCTTC. Protein: CASSLGQGGNNEQFF. V and J are TRBV5-1 and TRBJ2-1; 10 bases match TRBD1. Germline V gene data show CDR1 as SGHRS and CDR2 as YFSETQ. The CDR3 sequence is 15 residues long. The junction had 4 bases not matched to a gene; V was cut back by 2 bases and J by 5 bases. The full variable domain, completed using reference TRBV5-1 and TRBJ2-1, is KAGVTQTPRYLIKTRGQQVTLSCSPISGHRSVSWYQQTPGQGLQFLFEYFSETQRNKGNFPGRFSGRQFSNSRSEMNVSTLELGDSALYLCASSLGQGGNNEQFFGPGTRLTVL.

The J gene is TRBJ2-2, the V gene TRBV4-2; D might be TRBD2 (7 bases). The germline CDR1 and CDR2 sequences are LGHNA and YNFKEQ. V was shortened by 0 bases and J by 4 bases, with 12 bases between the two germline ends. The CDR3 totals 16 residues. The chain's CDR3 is CASSQEWGGATGELFF. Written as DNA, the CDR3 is TGTGCCAGCAGCCAAGAGTGGGGGGGGGCCACCGGGGAGCTGTTTTTT.

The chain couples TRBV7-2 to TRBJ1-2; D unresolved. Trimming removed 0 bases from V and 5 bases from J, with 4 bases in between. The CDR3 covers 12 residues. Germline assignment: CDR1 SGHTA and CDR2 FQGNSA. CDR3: CASSLATYGYTF. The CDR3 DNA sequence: TGTGCCAGCAGCTTAGCCACGTATGGCTACACCTTC.

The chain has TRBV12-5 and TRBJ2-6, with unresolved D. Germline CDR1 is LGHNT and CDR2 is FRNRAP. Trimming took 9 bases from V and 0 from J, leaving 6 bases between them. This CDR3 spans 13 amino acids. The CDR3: CASTLSGANVLTF. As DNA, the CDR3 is TGTGCTAGCACCCTCTCTGGGGCCAACGTCCTGACTTTC.

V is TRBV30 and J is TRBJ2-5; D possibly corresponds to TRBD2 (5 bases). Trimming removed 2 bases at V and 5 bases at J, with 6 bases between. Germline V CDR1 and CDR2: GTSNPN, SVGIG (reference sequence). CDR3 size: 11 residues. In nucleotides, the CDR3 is TGTGCCTGGAGTCGAGGGGAGACCCAGTACTTC. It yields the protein CAWSRGETQYF.

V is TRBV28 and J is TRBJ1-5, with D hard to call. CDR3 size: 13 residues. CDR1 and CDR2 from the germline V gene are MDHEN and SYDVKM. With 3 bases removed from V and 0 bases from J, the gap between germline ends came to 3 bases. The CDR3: CASSLYSNQPQHF. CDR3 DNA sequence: TGTGCCAGCAGTTTGTATAGCAATCAGCCCCAGCATTTT.

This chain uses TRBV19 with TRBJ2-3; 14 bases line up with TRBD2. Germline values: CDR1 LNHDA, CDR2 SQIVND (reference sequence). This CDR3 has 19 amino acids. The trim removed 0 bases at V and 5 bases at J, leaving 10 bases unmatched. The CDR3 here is CASSIESTGLAGAGDTQYF. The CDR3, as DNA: TGTGCCAGTAGTATAGAATCTACGGGACTAGCGGGAGCTGGAGATACGCAGTATTTT. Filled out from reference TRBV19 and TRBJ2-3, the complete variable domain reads DGGITQSPKYLFRKEGQNVTLSCEQNLNHDAMYWYRQDPGQGLRLIYYSQIVNDFQKGDIAEGYSVSREKKESFPLTVTSAQKNPTAFYLCASSIESTGLAGAGDTQYFGPGTRLTVL.

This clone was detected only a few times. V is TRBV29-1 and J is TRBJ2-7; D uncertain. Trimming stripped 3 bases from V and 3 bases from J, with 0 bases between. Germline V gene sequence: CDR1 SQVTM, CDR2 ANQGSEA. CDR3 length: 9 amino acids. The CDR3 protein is CSVDYEQYF. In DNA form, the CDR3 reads TGCAGCGTTGACTACGAGCAGTACTTC.

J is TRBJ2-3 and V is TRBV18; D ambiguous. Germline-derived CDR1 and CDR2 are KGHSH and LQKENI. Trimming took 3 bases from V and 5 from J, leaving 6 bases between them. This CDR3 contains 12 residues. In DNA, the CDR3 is TGTGCCAGCTCACCGCAGCAAGATACGCAGTATTTT. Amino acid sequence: CASSPQQDTQYF.

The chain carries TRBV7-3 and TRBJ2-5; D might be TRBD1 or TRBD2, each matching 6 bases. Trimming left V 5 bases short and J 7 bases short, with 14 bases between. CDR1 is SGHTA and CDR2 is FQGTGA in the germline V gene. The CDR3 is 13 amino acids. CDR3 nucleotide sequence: TGTGCCAGCAGCCAAACTAGCAGGGGGACCCAGTACTTC. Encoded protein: CASSQTSRGTQYF.

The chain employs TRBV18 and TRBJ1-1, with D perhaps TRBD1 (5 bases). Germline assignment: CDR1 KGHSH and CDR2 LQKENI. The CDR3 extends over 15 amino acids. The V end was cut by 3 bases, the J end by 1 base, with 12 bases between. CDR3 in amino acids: CASSPAGTTNTEAFF. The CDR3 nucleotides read TGTGCCAGCTCACCGGCCGGGACTACGAACACTGAAGCTTTCTTT. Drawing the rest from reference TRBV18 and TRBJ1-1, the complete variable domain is NAGVMQNPRHLVRRRGQEARLRCSPMKGHSHVYWYRQLPEEGLKFMVYLQKENIIDESGMPKERFSAEFPKEGPSILRIQQVVRGDSAAYFCASSPAGTTNTEAFFGQGTRLTVV.

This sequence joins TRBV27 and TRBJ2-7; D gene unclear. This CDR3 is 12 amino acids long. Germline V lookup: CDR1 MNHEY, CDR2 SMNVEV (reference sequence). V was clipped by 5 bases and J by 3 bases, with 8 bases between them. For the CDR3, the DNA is TGTGCCAGCAGTCTTTCGGGCTACGAGCAGTACTTC. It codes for CASSLSGYEQYF.

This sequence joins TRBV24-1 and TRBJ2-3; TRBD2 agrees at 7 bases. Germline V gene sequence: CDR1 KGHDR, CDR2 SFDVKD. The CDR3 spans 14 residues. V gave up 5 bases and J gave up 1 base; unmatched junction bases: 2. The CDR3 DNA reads TGTGCCACCAGTGGGGGGAGGGGCACAGATACGCAGTATTTT. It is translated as CATSGGRGTDTQYF.

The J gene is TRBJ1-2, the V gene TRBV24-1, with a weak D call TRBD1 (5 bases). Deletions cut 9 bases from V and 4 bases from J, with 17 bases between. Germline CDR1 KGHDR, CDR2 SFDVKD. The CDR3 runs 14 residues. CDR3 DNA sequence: TGTGCCACCCGGGGACGCCCTGACAGCTATGGCTACACCTTC. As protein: CATRGRPDSYGYTF.

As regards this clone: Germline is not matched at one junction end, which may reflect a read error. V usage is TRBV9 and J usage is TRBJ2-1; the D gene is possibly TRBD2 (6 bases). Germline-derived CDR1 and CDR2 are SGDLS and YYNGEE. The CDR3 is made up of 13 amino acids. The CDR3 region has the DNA TGTGCCAGCAGCCCACATCACCGGGAGTTTCAGGTCTTC. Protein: CASSPHHREFQVF.

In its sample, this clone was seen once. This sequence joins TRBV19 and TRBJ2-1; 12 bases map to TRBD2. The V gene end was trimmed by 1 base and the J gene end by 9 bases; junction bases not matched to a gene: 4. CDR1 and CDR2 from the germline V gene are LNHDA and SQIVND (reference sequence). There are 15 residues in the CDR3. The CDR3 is CASSIGLAGVGEQFF. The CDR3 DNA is TGTGCCAGTAGTATAGGACTAGCGGGAGTCGGTGAGCAGTTCTTC.

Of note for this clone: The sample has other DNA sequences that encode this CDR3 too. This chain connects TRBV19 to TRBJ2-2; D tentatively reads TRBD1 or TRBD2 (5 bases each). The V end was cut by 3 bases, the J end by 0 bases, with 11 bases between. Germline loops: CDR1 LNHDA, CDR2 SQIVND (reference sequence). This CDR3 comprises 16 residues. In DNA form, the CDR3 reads TGTGCCAGTAGTATCCCCGGGACGTCGAACACCGGGGAGCTGTTTTTT. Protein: CASSIPGTSNTGELFF.

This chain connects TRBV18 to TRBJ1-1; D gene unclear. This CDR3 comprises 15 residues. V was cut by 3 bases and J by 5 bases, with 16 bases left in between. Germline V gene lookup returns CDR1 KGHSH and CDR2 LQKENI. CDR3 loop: CASSPNSGVLTEAFF. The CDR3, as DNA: TGTGCCAGCTCACCTAATTCAGGAGTTCTAACTGAAGCTTTCTTT.

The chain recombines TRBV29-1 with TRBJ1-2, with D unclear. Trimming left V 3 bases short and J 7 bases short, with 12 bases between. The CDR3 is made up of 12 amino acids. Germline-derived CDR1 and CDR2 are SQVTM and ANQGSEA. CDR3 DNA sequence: TGCAGCGTTGAGACGGCCATAGGTGGCTACACCTTC. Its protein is CSVETAIGGYTF.

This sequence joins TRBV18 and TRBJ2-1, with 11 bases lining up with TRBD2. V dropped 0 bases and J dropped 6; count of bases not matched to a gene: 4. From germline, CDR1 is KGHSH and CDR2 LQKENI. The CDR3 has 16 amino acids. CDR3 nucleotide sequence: TGTGCCAGCTCACCACCGGGGCTAGCGGGAGGCAATGAGCAGTTCTTC. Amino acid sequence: CASSPPGLAGGNEQFF.

The CDR3 DNA is TGTGCCAGCTCACCACTAGCCGGGGACCAAGAGACCCAGTACTTC. Its translation: CASSPLAGDQETQYF. The V and J genes are TRBV18 and TRBJ2-5; tentative D call: TRBD2 (5 bases). This CDR3 comprises 15 residues. CDR1 and CDR2 from the germline V gene are KGHSH and LQKENI. The V end lost 1 base, the J end lost 0 bases, and 9 bases lay between the germline ends.

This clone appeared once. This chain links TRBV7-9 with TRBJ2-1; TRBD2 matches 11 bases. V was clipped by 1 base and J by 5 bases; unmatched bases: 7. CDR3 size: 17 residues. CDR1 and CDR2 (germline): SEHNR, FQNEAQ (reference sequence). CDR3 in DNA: TGTGCCAGCAGCTTAGATCGTCTAGCGGGAGGCGACAATGAGCAGTTCTTC. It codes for CASSLDRLAGGDNEQFF.

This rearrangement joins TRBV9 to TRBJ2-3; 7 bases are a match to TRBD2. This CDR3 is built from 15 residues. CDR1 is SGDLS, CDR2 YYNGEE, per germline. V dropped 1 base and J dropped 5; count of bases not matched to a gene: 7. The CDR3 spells CASSVSSGRQDTQYF. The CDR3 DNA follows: TGTGCCAGCAGCGTATCCTCCGGGAGGCAAGATACGCAGTATTTT.